This T cell receptor (beta chain) appears in the sequencing data of a study of vaccination and CD4 T cells after COVID-19. Germline CDR1 SGHVS, CDR2 FNYEAQ. This CDR3 is 16 amino acids long. V lost 4 bases to trimming and J lost 8 bases; unmatched junction nucleotides: 10. Treatment reported: approximately 9-day PBMC culture with coronavirus spike peptide pools or control peptides (ViraFEST assay). This clonotype is medium-sized by share. Its antigen is still unknown. Cultured CD4+ T cell DNA underwent sequencing with the Oncomine TCR Beta short-read assay. One entry per CDR3 protein, called by TCRdb with MiXCR from the PCR reads. Among approximately 15,000 distinct CDR3 sequences listed, 43% were seen once.

V usage is TRBV7-6 and J usage is TRBJ2-1, with TRBD2 matching 11 bases. Sequencing was performed on CD4+ T cells from blood, cultured in vitro, taken after SARS-CoV-2 vaccination. The sequence came from a human donor who had recovered from COVID-19. CDR3 protein: CASSSPGLAGGDEQFF. In nucleotides, the CDR3 is TGTGCCAGCAGCTCACCTGGGCTAGCGGGAGGCGATGAGCAGTTCTTC.